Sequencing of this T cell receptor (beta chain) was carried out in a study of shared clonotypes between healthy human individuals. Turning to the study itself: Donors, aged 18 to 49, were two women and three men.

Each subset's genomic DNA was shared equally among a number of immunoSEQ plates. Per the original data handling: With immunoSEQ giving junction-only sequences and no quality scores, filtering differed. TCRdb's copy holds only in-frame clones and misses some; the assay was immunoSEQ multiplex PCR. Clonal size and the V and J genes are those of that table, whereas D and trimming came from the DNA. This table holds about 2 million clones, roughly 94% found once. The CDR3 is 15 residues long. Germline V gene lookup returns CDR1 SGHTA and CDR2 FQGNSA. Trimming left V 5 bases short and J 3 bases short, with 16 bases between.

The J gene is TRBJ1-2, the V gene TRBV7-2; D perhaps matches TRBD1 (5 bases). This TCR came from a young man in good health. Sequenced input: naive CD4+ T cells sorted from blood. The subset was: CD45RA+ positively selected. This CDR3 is CASSQDRLLDYGYTF. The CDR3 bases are TGTGCCAGCAGCCAAGACAGATTGCTGGACTATGGCTACACCTTC.